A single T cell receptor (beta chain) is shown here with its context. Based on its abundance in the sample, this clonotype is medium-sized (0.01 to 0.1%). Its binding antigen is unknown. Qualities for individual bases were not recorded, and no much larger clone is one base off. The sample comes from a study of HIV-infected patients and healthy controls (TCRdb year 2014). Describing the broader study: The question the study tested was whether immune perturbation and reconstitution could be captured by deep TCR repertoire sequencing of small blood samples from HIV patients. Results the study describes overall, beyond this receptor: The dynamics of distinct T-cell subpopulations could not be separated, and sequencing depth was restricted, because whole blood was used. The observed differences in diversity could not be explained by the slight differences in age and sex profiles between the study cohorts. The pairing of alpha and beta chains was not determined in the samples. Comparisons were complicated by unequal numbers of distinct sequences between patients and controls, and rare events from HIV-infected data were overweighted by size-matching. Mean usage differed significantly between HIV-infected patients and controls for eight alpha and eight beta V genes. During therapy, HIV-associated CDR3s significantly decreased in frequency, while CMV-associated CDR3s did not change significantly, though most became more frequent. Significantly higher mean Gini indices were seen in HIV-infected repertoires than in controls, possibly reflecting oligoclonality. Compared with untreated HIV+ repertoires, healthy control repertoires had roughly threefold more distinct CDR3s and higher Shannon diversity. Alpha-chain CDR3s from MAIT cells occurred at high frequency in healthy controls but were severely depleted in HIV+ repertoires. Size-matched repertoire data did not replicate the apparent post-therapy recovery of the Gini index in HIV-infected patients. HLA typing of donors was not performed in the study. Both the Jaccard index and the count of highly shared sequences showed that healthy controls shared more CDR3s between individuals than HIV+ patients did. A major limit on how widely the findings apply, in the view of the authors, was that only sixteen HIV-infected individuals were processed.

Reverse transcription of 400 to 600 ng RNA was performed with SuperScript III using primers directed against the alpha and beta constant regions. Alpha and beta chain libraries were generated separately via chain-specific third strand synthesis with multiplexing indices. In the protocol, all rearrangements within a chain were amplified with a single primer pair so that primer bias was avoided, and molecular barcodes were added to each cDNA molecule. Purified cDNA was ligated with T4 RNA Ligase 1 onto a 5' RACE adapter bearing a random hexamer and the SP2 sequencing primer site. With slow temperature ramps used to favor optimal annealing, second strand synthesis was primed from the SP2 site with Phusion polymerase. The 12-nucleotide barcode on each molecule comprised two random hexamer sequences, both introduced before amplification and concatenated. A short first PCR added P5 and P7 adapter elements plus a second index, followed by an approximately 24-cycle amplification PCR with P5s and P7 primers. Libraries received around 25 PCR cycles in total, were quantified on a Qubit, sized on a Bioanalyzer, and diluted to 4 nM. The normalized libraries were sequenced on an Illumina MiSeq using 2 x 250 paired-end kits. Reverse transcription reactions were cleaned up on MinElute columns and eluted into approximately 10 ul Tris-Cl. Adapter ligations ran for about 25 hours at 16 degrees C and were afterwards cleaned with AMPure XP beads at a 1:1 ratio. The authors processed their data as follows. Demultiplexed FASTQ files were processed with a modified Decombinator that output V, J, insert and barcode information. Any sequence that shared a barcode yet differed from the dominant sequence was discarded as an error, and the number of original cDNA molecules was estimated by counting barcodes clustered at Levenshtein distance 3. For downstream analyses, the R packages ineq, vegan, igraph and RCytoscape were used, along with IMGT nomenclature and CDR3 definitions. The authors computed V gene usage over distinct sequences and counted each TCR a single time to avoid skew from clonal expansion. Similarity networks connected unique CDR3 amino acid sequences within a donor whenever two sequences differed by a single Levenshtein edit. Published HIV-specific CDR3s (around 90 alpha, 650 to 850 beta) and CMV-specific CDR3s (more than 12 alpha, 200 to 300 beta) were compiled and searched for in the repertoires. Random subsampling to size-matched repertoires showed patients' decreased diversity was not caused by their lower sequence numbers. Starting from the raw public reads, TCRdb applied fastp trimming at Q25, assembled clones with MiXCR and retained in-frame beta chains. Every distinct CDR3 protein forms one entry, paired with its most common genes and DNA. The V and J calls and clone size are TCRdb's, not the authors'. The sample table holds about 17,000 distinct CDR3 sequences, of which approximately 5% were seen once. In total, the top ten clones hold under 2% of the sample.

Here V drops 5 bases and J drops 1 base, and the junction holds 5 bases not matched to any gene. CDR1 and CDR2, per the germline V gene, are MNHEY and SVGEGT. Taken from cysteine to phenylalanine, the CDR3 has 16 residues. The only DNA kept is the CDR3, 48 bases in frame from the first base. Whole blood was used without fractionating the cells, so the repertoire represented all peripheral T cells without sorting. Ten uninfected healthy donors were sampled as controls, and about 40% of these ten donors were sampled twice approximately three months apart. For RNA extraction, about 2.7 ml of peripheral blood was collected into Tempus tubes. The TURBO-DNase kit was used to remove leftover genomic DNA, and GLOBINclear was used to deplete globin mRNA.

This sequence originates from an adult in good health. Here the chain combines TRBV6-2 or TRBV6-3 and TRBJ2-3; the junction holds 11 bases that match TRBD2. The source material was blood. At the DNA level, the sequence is TGTGCCAGCAGTAAGACTAGCGGGGTTGGCACAGATACGCAGTATTTT. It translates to CASSKTSGVGTDTQYF.